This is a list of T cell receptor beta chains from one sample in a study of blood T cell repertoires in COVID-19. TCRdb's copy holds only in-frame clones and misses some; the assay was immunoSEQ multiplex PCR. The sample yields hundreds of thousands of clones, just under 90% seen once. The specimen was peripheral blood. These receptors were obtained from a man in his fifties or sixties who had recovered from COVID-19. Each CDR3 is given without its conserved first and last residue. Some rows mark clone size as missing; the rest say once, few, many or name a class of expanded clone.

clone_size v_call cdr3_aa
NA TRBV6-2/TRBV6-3 ASSYSRTSGSENEQF
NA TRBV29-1 SVQGGGETQY
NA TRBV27 ASSLYFRTSGRGGGNEQF
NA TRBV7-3 ASSLSGQGQPSF
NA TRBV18 ASSPTMGDTEAF
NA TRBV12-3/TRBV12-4 ASSITGPESQY
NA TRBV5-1 ASSADTAGGPTGELF
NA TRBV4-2 ASSQDGQGANTIY
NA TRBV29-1 SGKLGDTQY
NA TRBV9 ASSPRIAGGQDTQY
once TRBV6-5 ASREGAATGELF
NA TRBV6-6 ASSPGDSPLH
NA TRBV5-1 ASSLVAGTPSSYNEQF
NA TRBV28 ASSFQGGTEAF